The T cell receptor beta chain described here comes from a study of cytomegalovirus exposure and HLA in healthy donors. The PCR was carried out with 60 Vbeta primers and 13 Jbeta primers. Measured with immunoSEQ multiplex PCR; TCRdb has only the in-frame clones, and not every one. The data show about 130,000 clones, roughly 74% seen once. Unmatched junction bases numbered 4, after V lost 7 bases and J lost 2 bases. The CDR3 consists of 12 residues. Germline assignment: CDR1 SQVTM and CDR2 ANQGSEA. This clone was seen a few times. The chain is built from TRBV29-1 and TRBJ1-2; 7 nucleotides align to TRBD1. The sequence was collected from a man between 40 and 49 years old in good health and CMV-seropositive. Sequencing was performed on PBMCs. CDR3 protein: CSALGQNYGYTF. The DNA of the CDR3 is TGCAGCGCCTTGGGACAGAACTATGGCTACACCTTC.